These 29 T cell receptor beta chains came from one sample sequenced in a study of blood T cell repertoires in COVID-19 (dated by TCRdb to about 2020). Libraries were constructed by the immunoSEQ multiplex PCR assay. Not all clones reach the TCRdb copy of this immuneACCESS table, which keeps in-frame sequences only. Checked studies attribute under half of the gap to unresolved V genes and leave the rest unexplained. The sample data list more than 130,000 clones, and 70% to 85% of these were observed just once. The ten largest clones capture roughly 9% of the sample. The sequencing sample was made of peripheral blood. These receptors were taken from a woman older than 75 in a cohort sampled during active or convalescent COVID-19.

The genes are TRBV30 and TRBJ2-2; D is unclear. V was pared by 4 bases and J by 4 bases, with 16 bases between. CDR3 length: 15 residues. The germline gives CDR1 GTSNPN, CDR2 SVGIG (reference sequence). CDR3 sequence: CAWNAVGRPTGELFF. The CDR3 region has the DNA TGTGCCTGGAACGCAGTGGGCAGACCCACCGGGGAGCTGTTTTTT.

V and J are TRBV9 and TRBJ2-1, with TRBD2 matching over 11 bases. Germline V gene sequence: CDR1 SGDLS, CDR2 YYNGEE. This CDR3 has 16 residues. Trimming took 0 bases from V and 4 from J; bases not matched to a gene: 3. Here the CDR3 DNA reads TGTGCCAGCAGCGTAGAGCCTAGCGGGGGGTACAATGAGCAGTTCTTC. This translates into CASSVEPSGGYNEQFF.

The CDR3 sequence: CASSIALTSGGDETQYF. Here the CDR3 DNA reads TGCGCCAGCAGCATTGCTCTTACTAGCGGGGGGGATGAGACCCAGTACTTC. V gene TRBV5-1 combines with J gene TRBJ2-5; 13 nucleotides match TRBD2. The J segment lost 5 bases and the V segment lost 4 bases, leaving 11 bases of the junction unmatched. The germline V gene has CDR1 SGHRS and CDR2 YFSETQ. This CDR3 contains 17 residues.

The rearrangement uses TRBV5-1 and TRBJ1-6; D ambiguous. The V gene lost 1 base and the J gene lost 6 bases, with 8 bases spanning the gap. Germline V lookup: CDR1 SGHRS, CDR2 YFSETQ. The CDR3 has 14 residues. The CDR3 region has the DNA TGCGCCAGCAGCTTGACAGACGGTAATTCACCCCTCCACTTT. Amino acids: CASSLTDGNSPLHF.

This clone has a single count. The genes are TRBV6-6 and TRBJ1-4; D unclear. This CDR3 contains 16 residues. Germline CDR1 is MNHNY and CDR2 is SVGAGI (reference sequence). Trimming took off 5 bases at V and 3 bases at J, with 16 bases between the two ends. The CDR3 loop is CASSKPGGSSNEKLFF. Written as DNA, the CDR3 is TGTGCCAGCAGTAAACCCGGCGGGTCCTCTAATGAAAAACTGTTTTTT.

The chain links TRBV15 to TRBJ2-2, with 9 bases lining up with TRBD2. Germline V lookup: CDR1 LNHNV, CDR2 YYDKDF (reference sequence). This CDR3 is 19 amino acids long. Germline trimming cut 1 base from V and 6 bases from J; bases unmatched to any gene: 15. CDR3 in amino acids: CATSRGGGGAFDPSGELFF. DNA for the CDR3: TGTGCCACCAGCAGAGGAGGCGGGGGGGCGTTCGATCCCTCCGGGGAGCTGTTTTTT.

The CDR3 loop is CASSLAASPEANEQFF. The CDR3 coding sequence is TGTGCCAGCAGCCTAGCAGCGAGCCCGGAGGCGAATGAGCAGTTCTTC. This rearrangement joins TRBV9 to TRBJ2-1, with a weak D call TRBD2 (5 bases). CDR3 length: 16 amino acids. Trimming took 4 bases from V and 7 from J, leaving 21 bases between them. Germline values: CDR1 SGDLS, CDR2 YYNGEE.

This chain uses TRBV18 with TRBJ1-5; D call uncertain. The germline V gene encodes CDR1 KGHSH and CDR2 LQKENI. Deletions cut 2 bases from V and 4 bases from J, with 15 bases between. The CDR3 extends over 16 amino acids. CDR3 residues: CASSPGLTGGNQPQHF. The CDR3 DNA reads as TGTGCCAGCTCACCAGGACTTACCGGAGGGAATCAGCCCCAGCATTTT.

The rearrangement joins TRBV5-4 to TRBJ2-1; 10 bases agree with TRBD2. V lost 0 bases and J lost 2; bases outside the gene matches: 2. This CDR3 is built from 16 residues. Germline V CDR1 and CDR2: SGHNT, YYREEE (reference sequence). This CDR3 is CASSLGSGGPYNEQFF. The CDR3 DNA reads TGTGCCAGCAGCTTGGGTAGCGGGGGGCCCTACAATGAGCAGTTCTTC.

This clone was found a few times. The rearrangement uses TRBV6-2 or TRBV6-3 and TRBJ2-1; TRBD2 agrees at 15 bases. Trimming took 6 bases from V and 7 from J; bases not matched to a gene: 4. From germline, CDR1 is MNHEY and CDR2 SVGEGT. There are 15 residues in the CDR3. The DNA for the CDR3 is TGTGCCAGCAGCCGGACTAGCGGGGGGGCTAATGAGCAGTTCTTC. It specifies CASSRTSGGANEQFF.

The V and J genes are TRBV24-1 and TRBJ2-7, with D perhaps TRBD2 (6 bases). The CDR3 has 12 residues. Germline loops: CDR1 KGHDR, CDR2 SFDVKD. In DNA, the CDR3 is TGCGTACCTCCGGAGGGGCGGTACGAGCAGTACGTC. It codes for CVPPEGRYEQYV.

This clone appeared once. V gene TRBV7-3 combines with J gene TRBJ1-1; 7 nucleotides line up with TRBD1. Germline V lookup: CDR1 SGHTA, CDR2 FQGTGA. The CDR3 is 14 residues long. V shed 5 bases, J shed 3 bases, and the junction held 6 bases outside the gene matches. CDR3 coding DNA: TGTGCCAGCAGCCAAAGGGGGCAATACACTGAAGCTTTCTTT. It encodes CASSQRGQYTEAFF. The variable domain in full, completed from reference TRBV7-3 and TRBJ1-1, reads GAGVSQTPSNKVTEKGKYVELRCDPISGHTALYWYRQSLGQGPEFLIYFQGTGAADDSGLPNDRFFAVRPEGSVSTLKIQRTERGDSAVYLCASSQRGQYTEAFFGQGTRLTVV.

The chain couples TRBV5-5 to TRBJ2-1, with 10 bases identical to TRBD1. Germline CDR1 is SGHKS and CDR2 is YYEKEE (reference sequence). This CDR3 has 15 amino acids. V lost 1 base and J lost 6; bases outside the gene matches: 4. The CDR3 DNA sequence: TGTGCCAGCAGCTTGTCGGGACAGGGGACCAATGAGCAGTTCTTC. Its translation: CASSLSGQGTNEQFF. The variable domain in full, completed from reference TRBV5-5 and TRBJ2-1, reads DAGVTQSPTHLIKTRGQQVTLRCSPISGHKSVSWYQQVLGQGPQFIFQYYEKEERGRGNFPDRFSARQFPNYSSELNVNALLLGDSALYLCASSLSGQGTNEQFFGPGTRLTVL.

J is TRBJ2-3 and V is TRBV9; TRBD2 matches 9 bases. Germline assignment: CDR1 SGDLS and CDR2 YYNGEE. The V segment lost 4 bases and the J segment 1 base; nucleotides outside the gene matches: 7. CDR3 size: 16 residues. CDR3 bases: TGTGCCAGCAGCAAGAGCTGGACTAGCGGCACAGATACGCAGTATTTT. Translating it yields CASSKSWTSGTDTQYF. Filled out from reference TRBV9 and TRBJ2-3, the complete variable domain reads DSGVTQTPKHLITATGQRVTLRCSPRSGDLSVYWYQQSLDQGLQFLIQYYNGEERAKGNILERFSAQQFPDLHSELNLSSLELGDSALYFCASSKSWTSGTDTQYFGPGTRLTVL.

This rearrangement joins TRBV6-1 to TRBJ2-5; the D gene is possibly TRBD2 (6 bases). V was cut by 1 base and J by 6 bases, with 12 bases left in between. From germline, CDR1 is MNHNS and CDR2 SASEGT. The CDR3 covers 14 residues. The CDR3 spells CASSEGRGVKTQYF. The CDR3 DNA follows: TGTGCCAGCAGTGAAGGTCGCGGGGTGAAGACCCAGTACTTC.

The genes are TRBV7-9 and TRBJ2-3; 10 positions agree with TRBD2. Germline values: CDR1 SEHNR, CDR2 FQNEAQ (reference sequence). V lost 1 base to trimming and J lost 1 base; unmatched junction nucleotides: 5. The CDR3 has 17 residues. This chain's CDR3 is CASSLGASGGRTDTQYF. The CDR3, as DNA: TGTGCCAGCAGCTTAGGGGCTAGCGGGGGCCGCACAGATACGCAGTATTTT.

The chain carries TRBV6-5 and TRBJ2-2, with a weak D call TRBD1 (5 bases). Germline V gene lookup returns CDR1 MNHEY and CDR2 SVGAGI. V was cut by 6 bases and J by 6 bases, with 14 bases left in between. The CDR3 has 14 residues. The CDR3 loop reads CASRRDSYPGELFF. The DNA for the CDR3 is TGTGCCAGCAGACGCGACAGCTATCCCGGGGAGCTGTTTTTT.

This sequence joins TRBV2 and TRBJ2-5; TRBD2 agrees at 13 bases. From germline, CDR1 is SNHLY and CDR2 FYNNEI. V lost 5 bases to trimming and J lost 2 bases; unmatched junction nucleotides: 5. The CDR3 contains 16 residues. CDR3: CASSPWGLAGQETQYF. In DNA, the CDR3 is TGTGCCAGCAGTCCTTGGGGACTAGCGGGGCAAGAGACCCAGTACTTC.

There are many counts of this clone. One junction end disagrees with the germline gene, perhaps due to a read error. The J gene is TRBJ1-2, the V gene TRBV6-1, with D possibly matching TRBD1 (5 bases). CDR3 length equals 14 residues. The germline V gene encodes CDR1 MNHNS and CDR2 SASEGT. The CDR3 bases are TGTGCCAGCAGTGAAGTTGAGGGCCGCGGGGGATTTTCCTTC. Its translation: CASSEVEGRGGFSF.

The CDR3 DNA reads as TGCGCCAGCAGCCAAGATCCGGGGAGGGCCGGGGAGCTGTTTTTT. This encodes CASSQDPGRAGELFF. V usage is TRBV4-3 and J usage is TRBJ2-2, with 7 bases identical to TRBD2. Trimming cost V 0 bases and J 6 bases; bases outside gene matches: 4. Germline V CDR1 and CDR2: LGHNA, YSLEER. The CDR3 runs to 15 residues.

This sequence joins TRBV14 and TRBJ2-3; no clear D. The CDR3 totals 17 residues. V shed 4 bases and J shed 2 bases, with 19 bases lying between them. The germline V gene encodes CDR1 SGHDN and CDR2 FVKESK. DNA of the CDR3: TGTGCCAGCAGCCGCAACCAGGCCCCAATCCCCACAGATACGCAGTATTTT. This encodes CASSRNQAPIPTDTQYF.

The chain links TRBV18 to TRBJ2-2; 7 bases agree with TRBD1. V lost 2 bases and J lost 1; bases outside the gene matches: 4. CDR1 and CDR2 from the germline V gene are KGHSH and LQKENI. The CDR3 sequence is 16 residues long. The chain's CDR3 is CASSPRGQLNTGELFF. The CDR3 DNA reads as TGTGCCAGCTCACCAAGGGGGCAGTTGAACACCGGGGAGCTGTTTTTT.

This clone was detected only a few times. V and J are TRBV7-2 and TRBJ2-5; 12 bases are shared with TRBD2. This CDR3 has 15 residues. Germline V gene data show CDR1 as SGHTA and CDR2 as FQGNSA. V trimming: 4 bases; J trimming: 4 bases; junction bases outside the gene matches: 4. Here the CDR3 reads CASSSPGLAGETQYF. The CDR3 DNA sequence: TGTGCCAGCAGCTCACCGGGACTAGCGGGAGAGACCCAGTACTTC.

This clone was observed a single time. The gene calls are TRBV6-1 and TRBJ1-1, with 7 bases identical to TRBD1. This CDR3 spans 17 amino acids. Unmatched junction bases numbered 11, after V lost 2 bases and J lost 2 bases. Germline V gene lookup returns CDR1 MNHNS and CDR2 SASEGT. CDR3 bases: TGTGCCAGCAGTGAACCGTACGTTGGGACAGTAAACACTGAAGCTTTCTTT. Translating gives CASSEPYVGTVNTEAFF.

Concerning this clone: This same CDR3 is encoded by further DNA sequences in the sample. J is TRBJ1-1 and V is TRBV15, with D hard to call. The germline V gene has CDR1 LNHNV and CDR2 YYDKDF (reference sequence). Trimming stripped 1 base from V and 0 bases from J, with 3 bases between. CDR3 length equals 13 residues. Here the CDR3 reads CATSRGVNTEAFF. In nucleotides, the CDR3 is TGTGCCACCAGCAGAGGAGTGAACACTGAAGCTTTCTTT.

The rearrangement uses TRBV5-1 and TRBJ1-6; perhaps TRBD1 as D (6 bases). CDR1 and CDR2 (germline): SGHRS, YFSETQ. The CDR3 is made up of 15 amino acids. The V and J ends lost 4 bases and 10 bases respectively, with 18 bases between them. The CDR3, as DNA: TGCGCCAGCAGCCCGACAGGTTCTGGGAGCTCACCCCTCCACTTT. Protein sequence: CASSPTGSGSSPLHF.

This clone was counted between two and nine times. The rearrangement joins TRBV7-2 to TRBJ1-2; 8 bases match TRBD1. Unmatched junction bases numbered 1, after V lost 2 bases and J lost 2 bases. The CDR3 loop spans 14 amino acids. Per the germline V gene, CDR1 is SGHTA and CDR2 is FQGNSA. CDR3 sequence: CASSLQGANYGYTF. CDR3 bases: TGTGCCAGCAGCTTACAGGGGGCGAACTATGGCTACACCTTC.

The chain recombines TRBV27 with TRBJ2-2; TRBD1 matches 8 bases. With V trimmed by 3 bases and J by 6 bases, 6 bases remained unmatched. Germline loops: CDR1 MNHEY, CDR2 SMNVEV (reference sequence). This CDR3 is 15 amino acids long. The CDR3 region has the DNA TGTGCCAGCAGTTTCAGGACAGGGTACTCCGGGGAGCTGTTTTTT. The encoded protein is CASSFRTGYSGELFF.

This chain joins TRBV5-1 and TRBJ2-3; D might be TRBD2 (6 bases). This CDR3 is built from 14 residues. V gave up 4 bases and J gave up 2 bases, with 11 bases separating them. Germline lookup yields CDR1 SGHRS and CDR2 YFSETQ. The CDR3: CASSPTSSTDTQYF. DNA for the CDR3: TGCGCCAGCAGCCCGACTAGTTCCACAGATACGCAGTATTTT.